Below, one T cell receptor beta chain is given with its context. The antigen remains unidentified. In the CD4+ fraction, cells were divided into CD45RA+ naive and CD45RA-negative memory subsets. This sample stems from a study of shared clonotypes between healthy human individuals. Study-level background: Two female and three male donors aged 18 to 49 were enrolled. Notes on the study in general: The sharing of about 5.3% of naive CD4 clonotypes was seen across a handful of donors.

The assay was immunoSEQ multiplex PCR, and TCRdb's table has in-frame clones only and misses some. Here the sample spans about 730,000 clones, 72% being singletons. The CDR3 has 14 residues. Germline V gene data show CDR1 as SGHNT and CDR2 as YYREEE (reference sequence). V gave up 2 bases and J gave up 3 bases, with 10 bases separating them. This TCR was recovered from a woman under 40 in good health. Sequenced material: memory CD4+ T cells sorted from blood. Specified subset: CD45RA-negative fraction. V gene TRBV5-4 combines with J gene TRBJ2-3; D ambiguous. The CDR3 nucleotides are TGTGCCAGCAGCTTCGTGGGGATGACAGATACGCAGTATTTT. This gives the protein CASSFVGMTDTQYF.